This T cell receptor beta chain was captured in a study of cytomegalovirus exposure and HLA in healthy donors. The PCR had 60 Vbeta and 13 Jbeta primers. Measured with immunoSEQ multiplex PCR; TCRdb has only the in-frame clones, and not every one. The sample has 190,000 or so clones, about four fifths seen once. Germline CDR1 is LGHNA and CDR2 is YNFKEQ. The V gene end was trimmed by 0 bases and the J gene end by 5 bases; junction bases not matched to a gene: 5. The CDR3 is made up of 15 amino acids. This clone was observed a single time. What was sequenced was PBMCs. The chain is built from TRBV4-2 and TRBJ1-2, with 8 bases identical to TRBD1. The receptor's source is a woman aged 50 to 60 in good health and CMV-seropositive. This CDR3 reads CASSQDPGGRYGYTF. In DNA, the CDR3 is TGTGCCAGCAGCCAAGATCCAGGGGGCAGGTATGGCTACACCTTC.